This T cell receptor (beta chain) was captured in a study of blood T cell repertoires in COVID-19. The authors' processing: Reference gene primer amplification gave estimated nucleated cell counts. Some clones are missing from TCRdb's copy, which holds only in-frame ones; the method was immunoSEQ multiplex PCR. V and J calls and clone size follow that table, whereas D and trimming were derived from the DNA. Here the sample spans about 38,000 clones, about 94% being singletons. With V trimmed by 5 bases and J by 4 bases, 8 bases remained unmatched. This CDR3 comprises 15 residues. The V gene's germline CDR1 is MDHEN and CDR2 SYDVKM.

Sequences were obtained from peripheral blood. The rearrangement links TRBV28 to TRBJ2-7; TRBD2 matches 10 bases. The sequence was obtained from a human donor with active COVID-19. The donor label of this sample is uncertain. The CDR3 nucleotides are TGTGCCAGCAGTCAAAGTAGCGGGAGGTCGTACGAGCAGTACTTC. Its translation is CASSQSSGRSYEQYF.